This entry describes one T cell receptor (beta chain). PCR involved 60 Vbeta and 13 Jbeta primers. Generated by immunoSEQ multiplex PCR, the TCRdb table keeps only in-frame clones and is missing some. The data contain some 160,000 clones, approximately 68% of them singletons. This sample is drawn from a study of cytomegalovirus exposure and HLA in healthy donors. V lost 8 bases, J lost 0 bases, and 11 bases lay in between. Germline V gene data show CDR1 as LNHDA and CDR2 as SQIVND (reference sequence). The CDR3 extends over 14 amino acids. The sequence was obtained from a man aged 60-69 years in good health and CMV-seronegative. The sample consisted of PBMCs. This chain connects TRBV19 to TRBJ1-3; a possible D gene is TRBD1 (6 bases). CDR3 protein: CASRTGYSGNTIYF. CDR3 nucleotides: TGTGCCAGTCGAACAGGGTACTCTGGAAACACCATATATTTT.